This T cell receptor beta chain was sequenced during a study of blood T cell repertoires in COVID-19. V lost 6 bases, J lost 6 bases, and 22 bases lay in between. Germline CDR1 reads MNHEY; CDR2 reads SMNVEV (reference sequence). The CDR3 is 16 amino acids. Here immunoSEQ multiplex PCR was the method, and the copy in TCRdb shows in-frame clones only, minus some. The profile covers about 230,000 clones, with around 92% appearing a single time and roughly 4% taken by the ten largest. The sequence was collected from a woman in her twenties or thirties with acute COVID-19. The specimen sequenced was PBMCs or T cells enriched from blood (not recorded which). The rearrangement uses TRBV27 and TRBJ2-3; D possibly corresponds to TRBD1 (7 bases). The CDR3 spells CASSPRRGAGWDTQYF. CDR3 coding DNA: TGTGCCAGCAGCCCACGCAGGGGGGCTGGTTGGGATACGCAGTATTTT.